A single sample gave rise to the 20 T cell receptor beta chains below, sequenced in a study of blood T cells in healthy people across ages. A J-beta primer mix and a sample-barcoded 5' primer were used in a second PCR of about 6 to 12 cycles. TCRdb redid the calling of the 5' RACE reads with MiXCR, one entry per CDR3 protein. The sample has 700,000 to 850,000 distinct CDR3 sequences, roughly 53% seen once. Specimen: blood. These receptors were collected from an elderly man in good health.

This clonotype turned up a few times. Its ends do not fully match the called genes, so a read error is possible. The CDR3 region has the DNA TGTGCCTGCAGCGCAGGCGCCAGGACAGGGGGACCTTCAAACTATGGCTACACCTTC. Translating it yields CACSAGARTGGPSNYGYTF. This chain joins TRBV7-2 and TRBJ1-2; 10 bases line up with TRBD1. Germline V CDR1 and CDR2: SGHTA, FQGNSA. The CDR3 is made up of 19 amino acids.

This clonotype came up a few times. The rearrangement joins TRBV6-5 to TRBJ1-4; D gene unclear. This CDR3 comprises 14 residues. The V end was cut by 4 bases, the J end by 8 bases, with 14 bases between. CDR1 is MNHEY, CDR2 SVGAGI, per germline. CDR3 DNA: TGTGCCAGCAGTTCCGTGAGGGTAGGGGAAAAACTGTTTTTT. Protein product: CASSSVRVGEKLFF.

This clonotype was recorded a few times. This chain connects TRBV6-2 or TRBV6-3 to TRBJ2-7; D ambiguous. Germline assignment: CDR1 MNHEY and CDR2 SVGEGT. With 6 bases removed from V and 6 bases from J, the gap between germline ends came to 9 bases. This CDR3 comprises 11 residues. CDR3 sequence (DNA): TGTGCCAGCAGAGAGAGCCGCGAGCAGTACTTC. Amino acids: CASRESREQYF.

This sequence joins TRBV20-1 and TRBJ2-6; TRBD1 matches at 8 bases. CDR3 length equals 16 residues. J lost 4 bases, V lost 1 base, and 6 bases had no gene match. Germline V CDR1 and CDR2: DFQATT, SNEGSKA (reference sequence). The CDR3 DNA is TGCAGTGCTAGAGGGAGACAGGGGCTAGGGGCCAACGTCCTGACTTTC. Encoded protein: CSARGRQGLGANVLTF.

This chain joins TRBV14 and TRBJ2-7; TRBD2 matches at 7 bases. V gave up 1 base and J gave up 7 bases; unmatched junction bases: 10. Looked up from germline, CDR1 is SGHDN and CDR2 is FVKESK. The CDR3 consists of 15 residues. The DNA of the CDR3 is TGTGCCAGCAGCCAAGTGGCAAGCGGGATTGGTGAGCAGTACTTC. Protein: CASSQVASGIGEQYF.

The V call is TRBV12-3 or TRBV12-4, the J call TRBJ2-1, with 7 bases identical to TRBD2. The CDR3 sequence is 15 residues long. The V gene end was trimmed by 1 base and the J gene end by 7 bases; junction bases not matched to a gene: 7. CDR3 coding DNA: TGTGCCAGCAGTTTAGGTCCAGCGGGGAAGAATGAGCAGTTCTTC. Translating it yields CASSLGPAGKNEQFF.

The gene calls are TRBV20-1 and TRBJ2-1, with TRBD2 identical over 10 bases. With 2 bases clipped from V and 2 bases from J, the junction kept 6 bases outside the gene matches. The CDR3 covers 16 residues. CDR1 is DFQATT, CDR2 SNEGSKA, per germline (reference sequence). The CDR3 DNA follows: TGCAGTGCTAGACCCGGAACTAGCGGGGCCTACAATGAGCAGTTCTTC. Protein product: CSARPGTSGAYNEQFF.

The gene calls are TRBV5-1 and TRBJ2-7; 8 positions match TRBD2. CDR3 length: 15 amino acids. V lost 7 bases and J lost 9; bases outside the gene matches: 18. Germline CDR1 reads SGHRS; CDR2 reads YFSETQ. CDR3 bases: TGCGCCAGCTGTCCCCGACCGGGAGTTCGGGGGGGGCAGTACTTC. It yields the protein CASCPRPGVRGGQYF.

This clonotype was observed a handful of times. This chain joins TRBV11-1 and TRBJ1-4, with a tentative D call TRBD1 (6 bases). The CDR3 extends over 16 amino acids. The germline V and J ends were trimmed by 3 bases and 5 bases, with 16 bases remaining between them. In germline, CDR1 is SGHAT, CDR2 FQDESV (reference sequence). The CDR3 is CASSFEQGGVNEKLFF. The CDR3 DNA follows: TGTGCCAGCAGCTTTGAACAAGGGGGTGTCAATGAAAAACTGTTTTTT.

The chain recombines TRBV27 with TRBJ2-4; D perhaps matches TRBD2 (6 bases). V was trimmed by 5 bases and J by 0 bases, leaving 11 bases between them. Germline V gives CDR1 MNHEY, CDR2 SMNVEV (reference sequence). The CDR3 contains 15 residues. CDR3 sequence: CASSTPGLAKNIQYF. DNA of the CDR3: TGTGCCAGCAGTACACCGGGACTAGCCAAAAACATTCAGTACTTC.

V gene TRBV10-3 combines with J gene TRBJ2-7; D is undetermined. CDR1 is ENHRY, CDR2 SYGVKD, per germline. CDR3 length equals 15 residues. V was shortened by 2 bases and J by 0 bases, with 11 bases between the two germline ends. The CDR3 spells CAISESRVNSYEQYF. CDR3 coding DNA: TGTGCCATCAGTGAGAGCCGGGTGAACTCCTACGAGCAGTACTTC.

This rearrangement joins TRBV10-3 to TRBJ2-4, with a possible D match to TRBD1 (7 bases). Germline CDR1 ENHRY, CDR2 SYGVKD. This CDR3 comprises 13 residues. The V gene lost 2 bases and the J gene lost 7 bases, with 9 bases spanning the gap. As DNA, the CDR3 is TGTGCCATCAGTGAGGCAGGGGGGAACATTCAGTACTTC. Encoded protein: CAISEAGGNIQYF.

This clonotype was seen more than once but under ten times. This chain links TRBV10-3 with TRBJ2-5, with D possibly matching TRBD1 (5 bases). This CDR3 has 14 residues. Germline assignment: CDR1 ENHRY and CDR2 SYGVKD. Trimming pared 2 bases from V and 4 bases from J, leaving 11 bases between. CDR3 sequence reads: CAISEGRVRETQYF. The CDR3 coding sequence is TGTGCCATCAGTGAGGGCAGGGTGAGAGAGACCCAGTACTTC.

This clonotype appeared a single time. The V call is TRBV11-1, the J call TRBJ2-4, with D hard to call. The V gene's germline CDR1 is SGHAT and CDR2 FQDESV (reference sequence). The CDR3 is made up of 16 amino acids. V was cut by 3 bases and J by 0 bases, with 12 bases left in between. DNA for the CDR3: TGTGCCAGCAGCTTTAATCTAGGGCTAGCCAAAAACATTCAGTACTTC. Encoded protein: CASSFNLGLAKNIQYF.

This clonotype has a handful of counts. This sequence joins TRBV27 and TRBJ2-1; D call uncertain. The CDR3 loop spans 13 amino acids. Trimming removed 8 bases from V and 7 bases from J, with 15 bases in between. Germline CDR1 is MNHEY and CDR2 is SMNVEV (reference sequence). In DNA form, the CDR3 reads TGTGCCAGCTCCCGCAAGTCGGGTAATGAGCAGTTCTTC. It translates to CASSRKSGNEQFF.

There are a few counts of this clonotype. The chain uses TRBV7-2 and TRBJ2-7, with 10 bases that match TRBD2. Germline-derived CDR1 and CDR2 are SGHTA and FQGNSA. The ends lost 0 bases at V and 1 base at J; junction bases unmatched: 6. The CDR3 covers 17 residues. The CDR3 reads CASSLASGRPHSYEQYF. The CDR3 bases are TGTGCCAGCAGCTTAGCTAGCGGGAGGCCACATTCCTACGAGCAGTACTTC. Filled out from reference TRBV7-2 and TRBJ2-7, the complete variable domain reads GAGVSQSPSNKVTEKGKDVELRCDPISGHTALYWYRQSLGQGLEFLIYFQGNSAPDKSGLPSDRFSAERTGGSVSTLTIQRTQQEDSAVYLCASSLASGRPHSYEQYFGPGTRLTVT.

Only a few counts were recorded for this clonotype. J is TRBJ1-2 and V is TRBV27, with TRBD1 as a possible D gene (5 bases). The germline V and J ends were trimmed by 4 bases and 4 bases, with 16 bases remaining between them. CDR1 MNHEY and CDR2 SMNVEV come from the germline V gene (reference sequence). The CDR3 loop spans 15 amino acids. This CDR3 is CASSSRLGQVYGYTF. The CDR3 region has the DNA TGTGCCAGCAGTTCTAGACTCGGACAAGTCTATGGCTACACCTTC.

The rearrangement joins TRBV10-3 to TRBJ2-1, with a tentative D call TRBD2 (7 bases). The germline V and J ends were trimmed by 6 bases and 6 bases, with 12 bases remaining between them. CDR3 size: 13 residues. CDR1 ENHRY and CDR2 SYGVKD come from the germline V gene. CDR3 coding DNA: TGTGCCATCAGCCGGGGGGCCGGCAATGAGCAGTTCTTC. It is translated as CAISRGAGNEQFF.

The chain uses TRBV28 and TRBJ1-2; D gene uncertain. V shed 4 bases and J shed 8 bases, with 8 bases lying between them. The germline V gene has CDR1 MDHEN and CDR2 SYDVKM. This CDR3 comprises 11 residues. For the CDR3, the DNA is TGTGCCAGCAGTTCCCAGCCGGGCTACACCTTC. Protein: CASSSQPGYTF.

This clonotype was seen a few times. This chain links TRBV5-1 with TRBJ2-5, with D possibly TRBD2 on 7 matching bases. Germline lookup yields CDR1 SGHRS and CDR2 YFSETQ. The V end lost 1 base, the J end lost 0 bases, and 19 bases lay between the germline ends. This CDR3 is built from 18 residues. CDR3 loop: CASSLPRGPTSDQETQYF. The DNA for the CDR3 is TGCGCCAGCAGCTTGCCCCGGGGGCCAACTAGCGACCAAGAGACCCAGTACTTC.